This TCR beta chain was documented in a study of blood T cell repertoires in COVID-19. For the study at large: Specimens from acute and convalescent COVID-19 originated in the United States, Italy and Spain. The cDNA or gDNA used as material had been derived from T cells, B-cell-depleted T cells, or PBMCs.

With V trimmed by 6 bases and J by 6 bases, 12 bases remained unmatched. The CDR3 contains 15 residues. The germline CDR1 and CDR2 sequences are SEHNR and FQNEAQ (reference sequence). Methods used by the authors: Amplification from reference gene primers served as the basis for estimated nucleated cell counts. Measured with immunoSEQ multiplex PCR; TCRdb has only the in-frame clones, and not every one. V, J and clone size are those of that table, while D and trimming were read from the DNA. The profile shows roughly 280,000 clones, around four fifths of them singletons. The chain employs TRBV7-9 and TRBJ2-3; 7 positions match TRBD1. This TCR was sampled from a man aged 60 to 75 with acute or convalescent COVID-19. The sequencing input was peripheral blood. CDR3 nucleotides: TGTGCCAGCAGACCCGGGACAGCACACGGGGATACGCAGTATTTT. Protein: CASRPGTAHGDTQYF. Looking up the rest from reference TRBV7-9 and TRBJ2-3 gives the full variable domain: DTGVSQNPRHKITKRGQNVTFRCDPISEHNRLYWYRQTLGQGPEFLTYFQNEAQLEKSRLLSDRFSAERPKGSFSTLEIQRTEQGDSAMYLCASRPGTAHGDTQYFGPGTRLTVL.